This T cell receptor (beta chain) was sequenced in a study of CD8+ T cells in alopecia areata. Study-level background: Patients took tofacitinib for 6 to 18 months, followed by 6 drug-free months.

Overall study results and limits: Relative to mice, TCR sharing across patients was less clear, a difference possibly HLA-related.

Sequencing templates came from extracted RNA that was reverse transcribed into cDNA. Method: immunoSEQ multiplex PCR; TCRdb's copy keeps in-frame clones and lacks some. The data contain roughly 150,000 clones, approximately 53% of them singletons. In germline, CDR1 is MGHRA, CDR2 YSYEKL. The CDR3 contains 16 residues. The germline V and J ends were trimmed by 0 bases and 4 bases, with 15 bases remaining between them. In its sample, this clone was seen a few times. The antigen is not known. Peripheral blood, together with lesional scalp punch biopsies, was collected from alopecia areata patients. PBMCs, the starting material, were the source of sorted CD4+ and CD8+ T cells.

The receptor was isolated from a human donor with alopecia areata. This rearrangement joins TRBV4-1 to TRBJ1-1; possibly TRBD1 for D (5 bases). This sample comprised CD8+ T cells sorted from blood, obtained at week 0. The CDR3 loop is CASSQDGTAAGTEAFF. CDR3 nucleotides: TGCGCCAGCAGCCAAGACGGGACCGCCGCGGGCACTGAAGCTTTCTTT.